The entry that follows covers one T cell receptor beta chain sequence. No cognate antigen has been identified for it. It has no much larger one-base neighbor in the sample; base qualities were not kept. These data are taken from a study of T cell responses to AZD1222 COVID-19 vaccine (TCRdb year 2021). Describing the broader study: A total of 230 to 250 trial participants underwent TCR sequencing, of whom 200 to 220 had received two doses of AZD1222 and roughly 26 had received two doses of the MenACWY control vaccine. Trial participants were enrolled by age into 18-55, 56-69 and 70-plus year subgroups, with roughly 160, 29 and 62 TCR-sequenced participants respectively.

Trimming removed 0 bases from V and 3 bases from J, leaving 6 bases between the germline ends. Reading from cysteine to phenylalanine, the CDR3 counts 14 amino acids. Only CDR3 DNA remains: 42 bases, in frame from the first base. CDR1 and CDR2 are read off the germline V gene (reference sequence) as GTSNPN and SVGIG. The CDR3 regions of human TCRbeta chains were analyzed by immunosequencing. Per the original workflow: TCRs in the repertoires were compared against a reference library of SARS-CoV-2-specific TCRs that had been generated with the MIRA antigen-specificity platform. Breadth was defined as the fraction of unique TCRs that were SARS-CoV-2-associated. Depth was defined as the fraction of total T cells that were SARS-CoV-2-associated. Using the MIRA data, every spike-specific TCR was mapped to the spike region that the TCR reacted to and assigned to either a CD4 or a CD8 class. Log10-transformed breadth and depth values were compared by one-way ANOVA with Sidak's multiple comparisons tests. Entries here come from immuneACCESS through TCRdb and include only in-frame sequences with V and J called. Some clones fail to appear in such tables; in the studies checked, an unresolved V gene covers under half of the shortfall, and the cause of the remainder is unknown. V, J and clone size were drawn from that table, and D and trimming were deduced from the DNA. The sample contains about 160,000 clones, 80% to 95% of them found a single time. Roughly 3.4% of the sample goes to the ten largest clones.

The research as a whole found: No day 14 peak-response samples were available, so repertoires were characterized only after the peak T cell response. In the small 56-69-year group, the increase in depth fell short of significance, most likely because of low power. Participants were mostly white British and included more females than males, and it was suggested by the authors that clonal diversity may have been underestimated. Reportedly, almost half of the unique spike-specific TCRs recognized epitopes lying outside the regions that are mutated in the B.1.351 and B.1.1.7 variants. A significant rise in spike-specific TCR breadth and depth was observed after two AZD1222 doses relative to day 0 and relative to MenACWY recipients. Vaccine-associated CD4 TCRs spanned the whole spike protein, with dominant responses in regions 160-218 and 743-854. Conclusions about previously exposed vaccinees were limited because only a handful of AZD1222 recipients were SARS-CoV-2 seropositive at baseline.

The time point label, read with the paper, signifies: about 28 days (+/-7) after the second vaccine dose. AZD1222 recipients with second doses at about 4 weeks or about 12 weeks were pooled, because spike-specific TCR depth and breadth did not differ between schedules. Vaccinee samples came from UK trials COV001 and COV002, including a single-blind randomized controlled phase 2/3 trial of AZD1222 (ChAdOx1 nCoV-19) in healthy adults. For TCRbeta chain sequencing, PBMC samples were collected from trial participants at day 0 and at day 28 after the second dose. Sequences were derived from peripheral blood, sampled 28 days after the second AZD1222 dose. The sequence was obtained from an adult who received the AZD1222 COVID-19 vaccine. The rearranged chain carries TRBV30 and TRBJ1-6, with the D gene too uncertain to name. The sequence in DNA is TGTGCCTGGAGTGTAAATGGCTATAATTCACCCCTCCACTTT. This is translated as CAWSVNGYNSPLHF. Reference TRBV30 and TRBJ1-6 genes cover what lies past the CDR3, so the full variable domain is SQTIHQWPATLVQPVGSPLSLECTVEGTSNPNLYWYRQAAGRGLQLLFYSVGIGQISSEVPQNLSASRPQDRQFILSSKKLLLSDSGFYLCAWSVNGYNSPLHFGNGTRLTVT.